The rows below give T cell receptor beta chains drawn from one sample of a study of T cells after yellow fever vaccination. TCRdb re-analysed the 5' RACE reads in MiXCR, keeping a single row per CDR3 protein. The sample has hundreds of thousands of distinct CDR3 sequences; roughly an eighth are singletons. The sequencing here drew on PBMCs, taken on the day of the yellow fever booster vaccination. Receptors were obtained from a man between 25 and 39 years old who received the YFV17D yellow fever vaccine. CDR3s include the opening cysteine and the closing phenylalanine or tryptophan. Each record gives: V gene, J gene, clone size, D gene, CDR3 protein, CDR3 DNA. D genes are given only for firm matches. Expanded clones are given a class, and other clones once, few, many or no size at all.

>TRBV10-3|TRBJ1-2|NA|NA
CAISEEGGGKVYGYTF
TGTGCCATCAGTGAAGAGGGGGGAGGGAAAGTCTATGGCTACACCTTC
>TRBV5-1|TRBJ2-1|NA|NA
CASSLVPEGEQFF
TGCGCCAGCAGCTTGGTACCCGAGGGTGAGCAGTTCTTC
>TRBV12-3/TRBV12-4|TRBJ2-5|NA|NA
CASSFYRGETQYF
TGTGCCAGCAGTTTTTACCGAGGAGAGACCCAGTACTTC
>TRBV20-1|TRBJ2-5|few|TRBD2
CSARDYASGRLRLQETQYF
TGCAGTGCTAGAGATTACGCTAGCGGGAGGCTCAGACTTCAAGAGACCCAGTACTTC
>TRBV9|TRBJ2-5|NA|NA
CASSARLSGQETQYF
TGTGCCAGCAGCGCCCGACTTAGCGGCCAAGAGACCCAGTACTTC
>TRBV11-2|TRBJ2-5|NA|NA
CASSLVLYQETQYF
TGTGCCAGCAGCTTAGTGCTCTACCAAGAGACCCAGTACTTC
>TRBV7-2|TRBJ2-1|NA|NA
CASSQTRSDEQFF
TGTGCCAGCAGCCAAACTAGATCAGATGAGCAGTTCTTC
>TRBV12-3/TRBV12-4|TRBJ2-7|NA|TRBD2
CASSFDSGRGTYEQYF
TGTGCCAGCAGTTTTGATAGCGGGAGGGGTACCTACGAGCAGTACTTC
>TRBV18|TRBJ1-5|NA|TRBD1
CASSRGRQGDNQPQHF
TGTGCCAGCTCGAGGGGGCGGCAGGGGGACAATCAGCCCCAGCATTTT
>TRBV11-1|TRBJ2-4|few|TRBD2
CASSLAELALLAKNIQYF
TGTGCCAGCAGCTTAGCCGAACTAGCGCTGCTAGCCAAAAACATTCAGTACTTC
>TRBV14|TRBJ2-7|NA|TRBD2
CASALAGGPIGYEQYF
TGTGCCAGTGCTTTGGCGGGAGGGCCCATCGGATACGAGCAGTACTTC
>TRBV14|TRBJ2-7|NA|NA
CASSQELYEQYF
TGTGCCAGCAGCCAGGAGCTCTACGAGCAGTACTTC
>TRBV15|TRBJ2-7|NA|NA
CATSRDLGFLHEQYF
TGTGCCACCAGCAGAGATCTGGGGTTTCTCCACGAGCAGTACTTC
>TRBV6-2/TRBV6-3|TRBJ2-1|few|NA
CASVRALGYNEQFF
TGTGCCAGCGTAAGGGCTTTAGGGTACAATGAGCAGTTCTTC
>TRBV7-9|TRBJ2-3|many|TRBD1
CASSLTGFTDTQYF
TGTGCCAGCAGCTTGACAGGGTTCACAGATACGCAGTATTTT
>TRBV7-8|TRBJ2-7|few|NA
CASSLISEQYF
TGTGCCAGCAGCTTAATATCTGAGCAGTACTTC
>TRBV12-3/TRBV12-4|TRBJ2-7|few|TRBD2
CASSLGPRGGFSYEQYF
TGTGCCAGCAGTTTAGGGCCCCGGGGGGGATTCTCCTACGAGCAGTACTTC
>TRBV29-1|TRBJ2-7|few|TRBD1
CSVDRQGLGNEQYF
TGCAGCGTTGATAGACAGGGGTTAGGTAACGAGCAGTACTTC
>TRBV29-1|TRBJ1-2|many|NA
CSVVGASNYGYTF
TGCAGCGTTGTGGGGGCGTCAAACTATGGCTACACCTTC
>TRBV12-3/TRBV12-4|TRBJ1-5|few|NA
CASSGSYGNQPQHF
TGTGCCAGCAGTGGGTCGTATGGGAATCAGCCCCAGCATTTT
>TRBV24-1|TRBJ2-6|NA|NA
CATSDAGRINSGANVLTF
TGTGCCACCAGTGATGCAGGGAGGATAAACTCTGGGGCCAACGTCCTGACTTTC
>TRBV11-2|TRBJ2-2|few|TRBD1
CASSSRTGSSGELFF
TGTGCCAGCAGCTCCCGGACAGGGTCATCCGGGGAGCTGTTTTTT
>TRBV20-1|TRBJ2-1|few|TRBD2
CSASIGREQFF
TGCAGTGCTAGTATCGGGAGGGAGCAGTTCTTC
>TRBV12-3/TRBV12-4|TRBJ1-6|few|TRBD1
CASSFGTGDNSPLHF
TGTGCCAGCAGTTTTGGGACAGGGGATAATTCACCCCTCCACTTT
>TRBV20-1|TRBJ1-5|few|NA
CSARVRRGGGNLGQPQHF
TGCAGTGCTAGAGTGCGGAGAGGGGGGGGGAATTTAGGCCAGCCCCAGCATTTT
>TRBV24-1|TRBJ2-3|NA|TRBD2
CATSDQREAPREPQYF
TGTGCCACCAGTGACCAGCGGGAGGCCCCCCGGGAGCCGCAGTATTTT
>TRBV4-1|TRBJ2-1|NA|NA
CASSQDRDSYNEQFF
TGCGCCAGCAGCCAAGACAGGGACTCCTACAATGAGCAGTTCTTC
>TRBV7-6|TRBJ2-1|NA|NA
CASSPRDPAYSYNEQFF
TGTGCCAGCAGCCCCCGGGATCCAGCTTACTCCTACAATGAGCAGTTCTTC
>TRBV5-5|TRBJ2-7|few|NA
CASSFSFSAYEQYF
TGTGCCAGCAGCTTCTCCTTTAGTGCCTACGAGCAGTACTTC
>TRBV7-2|TRBJ2-3|NA|TRBD2
CASSFGTSGRNTQYF
TGTGCCAGCAGCTTTGGGACTAGCGGGAGAAATACGCAGTATTTT
>TRBV7-8|TRBJ2-7|few|TRBD2
CASSQYTAGGRFYEQYF
TGTGCCAGCAGCCAATACACAGCGGGAGGCCGATTCTACGAGCAGTACTTC
>TRBV20-1|TRBJ2-2|few|NA
CSAHGQLNTGELFF
TGCAGTGCCCATGGGCAGCTGAACACCGGGGAGCTGTTTTTT
>TRBV20-1|TRBJ2-7|few|TRBD1
CSARDRPGTASYEQYF
TGCAGTGCTAGAGATCGGCCGGGGACAGCTTCCTACGAGCAGTACTTC
>TRBV7-9|TRBJ2-7|few|TRBD1
CASSYETGSYEQYF
TGTGCCAGCAGCTACGAGACAGGGTCCTACGAGCAGTACTTC
>TRBV29-1|TRBJ2-1|NA|TRBD2
CSVPLAGRYNEQFF
TGCAGCGTGCCTCTAGCGGGACGCTACAATGAGCAGTTCTTC
>TRBV7-6|TRBJ2-5|many|NA
CASRVVGSGETQYF
TGTGCCAGCAGGGTCGTAGGATCTGGAGAGACCCAGTACTTC
>TRBV18|TRBJ2-7|NA|NA
CASSPQIYEQYF
TGTGCCAGCTCACCACAGATTTACGAGCAGTACTTC
>TRBV14|TRBJ1-2|few|NA
CASSQGSGGGYTF
TGTGCCAGCAGCCAAGGATCCGGGGGCGGCTACACCTTC
>TRBV6-2/TRBV6-3|TRBJ2-2|NA|TRBD2
CASRRLAGPTGELFF
TGTGCCAGCAGACGACTAGCGGGACCCACCGGGGAGCTGTTTTTT
>TRBV6-5|TRBJ2-3|few|NA
CASSYTGPPSLLNTQYF
TGTGCCAGCAGTTACACGGGACCCCCCAGCTTATTGAATACGCAGTATTTT
>TRBV7-9|TRBJ2-2|NA|TRBD2
CASSFGLAGGDTGELFF
TGTGCCAGCAGTTTTGGACTAGCGGGAGGTGACACCGGGGAGCTGTTTTTT
>TRBV11-2|TRBJ2-3|few|NA
CASIHTDTQYF
TGTGCCAGCATCCACACAGATACGCAGTATTTT
>TRBV7-9|TRBJ1-1|NA|TRBD1
CASRPRTGGTEAFF
TGTGCCAGCAGACCCCGGACAGGTGGGACTGAAGCTTTCTTT
>TRBV7-3|TRBJ2-7|NA|NA
CASTLLPGASYEQYF
TGTGCCAGCACCCTCCTCCCCGGGGCCTCCTACGAGCAGTACTTC
>TRBV7-2|TRBJ2-3|NA|NA
CASSFPLHTDTQYF
TGTGCCAGCAGCTTCCCCCTCCACACAGATACGCAGTATTTT
>TRBV7-2|TRBJ1-1|few|TRBD1
CASSLGTGGGNTEAFF
TGTGCCAGCAGCTTAGGTACAGGGGGTGGGAACACTGAAGCTTTCTTT